The 18 T cell receptor beta chains listed next were all sequenced from one sample in a study of CD8 T cells in ankylosing spondylitis. Study findings and constraints: Characteristic, it appeared, of ankylosing spondylitis blood was a TCR beta motif of fewer than 10 highly homologous variants.

These receptors lack a known antigen. TCRdb analysed the 5' RACE reads with MiXCR anew, one entry per CDR3 protein. This sample has about 800,000 distinct CDR3 sequences, with approximately 12% found just once. Input material: blood, either unsorted or a sorted T cell fraction (not recorded which). The receptors were sampled from a male donor with ankylosing spondylitis.

This clonotype occurred a few times. The chain is built from TRBV6-5 and TRBJ2-2; D unresolved. This CDR3 has 11 residues. V was clipped by 6 bases and J by 8 bases, with 7 bases between them. Looked up from germline, CDR1 is MNHEY and CDR2 is SVGAGI. CDR3 nucleotides: TGTGCCAGCAGCCATAGGGGGGAGCTGTTTTTT. Protein: CASSHRGELFF.

This clonotype has more than one count but fewer than ten. This chain connects TRBV10-3 to TRBJ1-3; no firm D call. Germline V gives CDR1 ENHRY, CDR2 SYGVKD. Trimming cost V 0 bases and J 0 bases, with 9 bases left between them. There are 16 residues in the CDR3. The CDR3 region has the DNA TGTGCCATCAGTGAGTCCGGGGTTCCCTCTGGAAACACCATATATTTT. It encodes CAISESGVPSGNTIYF.

This clonotype has just a few counts. The chain carries TRBV20-1 and TRBJ2-3; 11 bases align to TRBD2. The CDR3 is 15 amino acids. The V gene's germline CDR1 is DFQATT and CDR2 SNEGSKA (reference sequence). The V and J ends lost 6 bases and 3 bases, in that order; junction bases with no gene match: 8. CDR3 in DNA: TGCAGTGCGTTAGGGGCTAGCGGGAGGACAGATACGCAGTATTTT. Translating it yields CSALGASGRTDTQYF.

This clonotype occurred many times. The chain has TRBV20-1 and TRBJ2-1; either TRBD1 or TRBD2 may supply D (6 bases each). V gave up 3 bases and J gave up 9 bases, with 9 bases separating them. Germline CDR1 and CDR2: DFQATT and SNEGSKA (reference sequence). This CDR3 has 11 residues. The CDR3 is CSARGGGEQFF. In DNA, the CDR3 is TGCAGTGCTAGGGGGGGCGGTGAGCAGTTCTTC.

The chain is built from TRBV20-1 and TRBJ2-7, with TRBD2 matching over 13 bases. Losses at the gene ends were 5 bases for V and 0 bases for J; bases not matched to a gene: 4. The CDR3 runs 15 residues. Germline V CDR1 and CDR2: DFQATT, SNEGSKA (reference sequence). CDR3 residues: CSARGLAGSSYEQYF. The CDR3 DNA reads TGCAGTGCTCGGGGACTAGCGGGAAGCTCCTACGAGCAGTACTTC.

This clonotype was found a few times. The rearrangement links TRBV20-1 to TRBJ2-3, with D perhaps TRBD2 (7 bases). Germline CDR1 and CDR2: DFQATT and SNEGSKA (reference sequence). V was shortened by 0 bases and J by 9 bases, with 19 bases between the two germline ends. This CDR3 is 15 amino acids long. The CDR3 region is CSARDPRPAGATQYF. For the CDR3, the DNA is TGCAGTGCTAGAGATCCCAGGCCCGCGGGGGCGACGCAGTATTTT.

The V gene is TRBV27, the J gene TRBJ2-7; 7 bases line up with TRBD1. V shed 4 bases, J shed 2 bases, and the junction held 8 bases outside the gene matches. The CDR3 consists of 15 residues. The germline V gene encodes CDR1 MNHEY and CDR2 SMNVEV (reference sequence). The CDR3 region is CASSYRTGYPYEQYF. The CDR3 region has the DNA TGTGCCAGCAGTTATCGGACAGGTTACCCCTACGAGCAGTACTTC.

This clonotype showed up many times. The V call is TRBV4-3, the J call TRBJ1-1; D perhaps matches TRBD1 (6 bases). The CDR3 consists of 14 residues. Germline V gives CDR1 LGHNA, CDR2 YSLEER. V was cut by 0 bases and J by 8 bases, with 13 bases left in between. The CDR3 bases are TGCGCCAGCAGCCAAGATAGCGGCAGGGGAGAAGCTTTCTTT. As protein: CASSQDSGRGEAFF.

This clonotype was counted many times. The chain links TRBV7-2 to TRBJ1-2; TRBD1 matches 7 bases. The CDR3 is made up of 15 amino acids. Germline lookup yields CDR1 SGHTA and CDR2 FQGNSA. Trimming removed 5 bases from V and 4 bases from J; junction bases left unmatched: 10. The CDR3 spells CASSRGTDFSYGYTF. The CDR3 DNA is TGTGCCAGCAGCCGCGGGACAGATTTTAGCTATGGCTACACCTTC.

V usage is TRBV5-1 and J usage is TRBJ2-1; TRBD2 matches 16 bases. The ends lost 4 bases at V and 2 bases at J; junction bases unmatched: 3. Germline CDR1 is SGHRS and CDR2 is YFSETQ. This CDR3 region has 17 residues. The CDR3 DNA reads TGCGCCAGCAGCACCGGGACTAGCGGGAGGGCCTACAATGAGCAGTTCTTC. It yields the protein CASSTGTSGRAYNEQFF.

This clonotype was seen a few times. This chain links TRBV5-1 with TRBJ1-6, with TRBD1 matching over 8 bases. V lost 2 bases, J lost 6 bases, and 7 bases stayed unmatched. CDR1 and CDR2 from the germline V gene are SGHRS and YFSETQ. CDR3 length: 16 residues. The CDR3 nucleotides are TGCGCCAGCAGCTTTGATGGACAGGGACTTAATTCACCCCTCCACTTT. It translates to CASSFDGQGLNSPLHF.

This clonotype was seen a handful of times. This chain joins TRBV15 and TRBJ2-7, with D maybe TRBD2 (6 bases). The ends were cut back, 3 bases at V and 6 bases at J, with 9 bases in the middle. CDR3 length equals 12 residues. Germline V gives CDR1 LNHNV, CDR2 YYDKDF (reference sequence). The CDR3 DNA reads TGTGCCACCAGCAGGGCCGGGGGCGAGCAGTACTTC. Its translation: CATSRAGGEQYF.

A few counts support this clonotype. The chain is built from TRBV20-1 and TRBJ2-2; TRBD1 might be the D (5 bases). CDR1 is DFQATT, CDR2 SNEGSKA, per germline (reference sequence). V was trimmed by 7 bases and J by 1 base, leaving 10 bases between them. The CDR3 is 13 amino acids. The CDR3 DNA follows: TGCAGTGGTCCAACAGGGAACACCGGGGAGCTGTTTTTT. Translated, it gives CSGPTGNTGELFF.

This clonotype was counted a few times. The V gene is TRBV12-3 or TRBV12-4, the J gene TRBJ2-5; the match to TRBD1 covers 7 bases. The CDR3 runs to 14 residues. The ends lost 6 bases at V and 5 bases at J; junction bases unmatched: 9. In nucleotides, the CDR3 is TGTGCCAGCAGCCGAACAGGGGTCTTGGAGACCCAGTACTTC. This encodes CASSRTGVLETQYF.

This clonotype was detected ten times or more. The chain carries TRBV29-1 and TRBJ1-1; 9 bases match TRBD1. V shed 6 bases and J 4 bases; nucleotides not matched to a gene: 9. The germline V gene encodes CDR1 SQVTM and CDR2 ANQGSEA. The CDR3 is made up of 14 amino acids. CDR3 in DNA: TGCAGCGTAGCCCAACAGGGGGCCGGCACTGAAGCTTTCTTT. This encodes CSVAQQGAGTEAFF.

In its sample, this clonotype was seen a few times. The chain joins TRBV25-1 to TRBJ2-5, with D possibly being TRBD2 (7 bases). This CDR3 has 15 residues. Between the trimmed V and J ends, which lost 0 bases and 5 bases, there was a span of 13 bases. CDR1 is MGHDK and CDR2 is SYGVNS in the germline V gene. The CDR3 DNA reads as TGTGCCAGCAGTGAATATGGGGGGGCCCTGGAGACCCAGTACTTC. Translated: CASSEYGGALETQYF.

This clonotype was observed a handful of times. The chain employs TRBV7-2 and TRBJ2-3; either TRBD1 or TRBD2 may supply D (5 bases each). Germline CDR1 SGHTA, CDR2 FQGNSA. This CDR3 is 17 amino acids long. V lost 7 bases and J 0 bases, leaving 20 bases between the germline ends. CDR3 in amino acids: CASILRDHPASTDTQYF. The CDR3 nucleotides read TGTGCCAGCATCCTCCGGGACCACCCTGCTAGCACAGATACGCAGTATTTT.

This clonotype was seen a handful of times. V and J are TRBV4-2 and TRBJ1-2; D is unresolved. V was clipped by 2 bases and J by 2 bases, with 12 bases between them. Germline CDR1 and CDR2: LGHNA and YNFKEQ. This CDR3 comprises 15 residues. The CDR3 spells CASSQQASLNYGYTF. In DNA, the CDR3 is TGTGCCAGCAGCCAACAGGCCTCGCTCAACTATGGCTACACCTTC.